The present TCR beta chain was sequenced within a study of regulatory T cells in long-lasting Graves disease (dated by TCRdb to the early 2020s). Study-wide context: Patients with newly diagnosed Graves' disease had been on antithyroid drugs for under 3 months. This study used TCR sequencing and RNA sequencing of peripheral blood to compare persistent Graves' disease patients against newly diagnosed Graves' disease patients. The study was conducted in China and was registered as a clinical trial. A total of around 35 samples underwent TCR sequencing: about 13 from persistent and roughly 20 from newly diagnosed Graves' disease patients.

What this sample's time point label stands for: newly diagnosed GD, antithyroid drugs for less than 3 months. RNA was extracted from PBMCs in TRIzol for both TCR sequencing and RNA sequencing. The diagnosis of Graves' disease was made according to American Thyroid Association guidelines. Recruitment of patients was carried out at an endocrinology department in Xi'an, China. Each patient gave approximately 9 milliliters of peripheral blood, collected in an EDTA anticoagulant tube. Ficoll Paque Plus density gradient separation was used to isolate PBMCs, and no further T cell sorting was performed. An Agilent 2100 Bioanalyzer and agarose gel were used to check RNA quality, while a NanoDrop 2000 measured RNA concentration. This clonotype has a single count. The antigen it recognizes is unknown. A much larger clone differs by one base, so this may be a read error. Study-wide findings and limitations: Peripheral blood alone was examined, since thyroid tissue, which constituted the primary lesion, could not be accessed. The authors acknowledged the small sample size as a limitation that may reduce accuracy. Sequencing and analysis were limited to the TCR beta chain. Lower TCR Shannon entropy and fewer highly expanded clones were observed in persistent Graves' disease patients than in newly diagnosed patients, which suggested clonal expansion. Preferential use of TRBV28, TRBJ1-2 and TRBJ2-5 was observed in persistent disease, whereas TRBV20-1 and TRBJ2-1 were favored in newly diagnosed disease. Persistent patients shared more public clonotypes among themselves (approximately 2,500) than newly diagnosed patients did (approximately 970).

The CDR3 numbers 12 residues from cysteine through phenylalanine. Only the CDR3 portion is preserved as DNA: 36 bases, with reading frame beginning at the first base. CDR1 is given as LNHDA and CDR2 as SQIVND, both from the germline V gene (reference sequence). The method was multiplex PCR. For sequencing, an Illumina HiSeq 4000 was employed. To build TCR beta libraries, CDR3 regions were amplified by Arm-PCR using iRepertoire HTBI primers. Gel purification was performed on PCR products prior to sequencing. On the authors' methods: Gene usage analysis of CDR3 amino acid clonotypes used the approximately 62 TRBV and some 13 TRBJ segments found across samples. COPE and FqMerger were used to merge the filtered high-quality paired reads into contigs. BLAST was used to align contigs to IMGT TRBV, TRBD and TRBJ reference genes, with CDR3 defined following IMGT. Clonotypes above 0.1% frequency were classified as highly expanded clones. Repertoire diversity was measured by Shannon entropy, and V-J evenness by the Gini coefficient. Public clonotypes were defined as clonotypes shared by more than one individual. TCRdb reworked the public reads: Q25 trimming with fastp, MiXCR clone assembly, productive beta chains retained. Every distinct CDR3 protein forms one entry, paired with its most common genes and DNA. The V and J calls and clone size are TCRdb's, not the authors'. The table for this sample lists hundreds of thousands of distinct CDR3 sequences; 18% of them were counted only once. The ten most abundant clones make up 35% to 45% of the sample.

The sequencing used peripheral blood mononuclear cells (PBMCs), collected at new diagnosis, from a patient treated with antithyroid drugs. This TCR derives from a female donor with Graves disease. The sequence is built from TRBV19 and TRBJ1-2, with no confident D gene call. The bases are TGTGCCACCCGGCGGGTCAGCTATGGCCACACCTTC. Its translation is CATRRVSYGHTF.